This T cell receptor beta chain was captured by sequencing in a study of identical twins. A universal primer site arose from template switching, and cDNA bore unique molecular identifiers. TCRdb re-called the 5' RACE reads with MiXCR, one entry per CDR3 protein. There are roughly 630,000 distinct CDR3 sequences in the sample; under 8.5% occur only once, and about 1.6% lies in the top ten. Germline V lookup: CDR1 MGHDK, CDR2 SYGVNS. V shed 1 base and J shed 9 bases, with 15 bases lying between them. CDR3 size: 14 residues. The same data also went into a second study, on yellow fever vaccine responses in identical twins.

The chain employs TRBV25-1 and TRBJ2-5, with no clear D. The TCR was taken from a woman in her late teens or twenties in good health. The sequencing input was PBMCs. CDR3 bases: TGTGCCAGCAGTGAATTTTCCTTGGATCGGGCCCAGTACTTC. Translating gives CASSEFSLDRAQYF.